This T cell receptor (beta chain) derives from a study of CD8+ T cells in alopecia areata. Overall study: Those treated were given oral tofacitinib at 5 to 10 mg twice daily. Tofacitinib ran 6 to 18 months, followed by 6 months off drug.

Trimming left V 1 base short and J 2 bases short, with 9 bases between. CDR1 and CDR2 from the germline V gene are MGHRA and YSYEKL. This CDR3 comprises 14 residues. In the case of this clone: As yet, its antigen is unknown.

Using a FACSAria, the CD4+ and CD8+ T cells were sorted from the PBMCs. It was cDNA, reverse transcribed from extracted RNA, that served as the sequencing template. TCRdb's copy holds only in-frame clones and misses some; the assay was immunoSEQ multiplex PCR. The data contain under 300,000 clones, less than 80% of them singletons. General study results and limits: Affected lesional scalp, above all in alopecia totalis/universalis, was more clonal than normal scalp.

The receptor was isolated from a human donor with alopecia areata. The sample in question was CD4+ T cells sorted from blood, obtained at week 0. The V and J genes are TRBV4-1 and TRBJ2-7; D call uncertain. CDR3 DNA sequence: TGCGCCAGCAGCCAAGGAGGCTCAACCTACGAGCAGTACTTC. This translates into CASSQGGSTYEQYF.